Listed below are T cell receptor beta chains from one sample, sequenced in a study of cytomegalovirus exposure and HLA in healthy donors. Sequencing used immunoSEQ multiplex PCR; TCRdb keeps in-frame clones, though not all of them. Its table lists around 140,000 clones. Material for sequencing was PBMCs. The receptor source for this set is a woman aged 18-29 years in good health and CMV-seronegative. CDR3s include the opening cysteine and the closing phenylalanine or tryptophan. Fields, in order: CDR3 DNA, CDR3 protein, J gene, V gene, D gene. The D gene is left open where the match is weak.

cdr3_nt: TGTGCCAGCAGCTTAACAGCGGGGGCTAGCACAGATACGCAGTATTTT
cdr3_aa: CASSLTAGASTDTQYF
j_call: TRBJ2-3
v_call: TRBV7-2
d_call: TRBD2

cdr3_nt: TGTGCCAGCAGCTTAGATTTGGGCGGGAGCTCCTACGAGCAGTACTTC
cdr3_aa: CASSLDLGGSSYEQYF
j_call: TRBJ2-7
v_call: TRBV11-2
d_call: TRBD2

cdr3_nt: TGTGCCAGCAGCCGGTGGCAGTTATTGGGACAGGGGGGCTACAATGAGCAGTTCTTC
cdr3_aa: CASSRWQLLGQGGYNEQFF
j_call: TRBJ2-1
v_call: TRBV13
d_call: TRBD1

cdr3_nt: TGTGCCAGCAGCTTAGGGACAGCGAACACTGAAGCTTTCTTT
cdr3_aa: CASSLGTANTEAFF
j_call: TRBJ1-1
v_call: TRBV7-2
d_call: .

cdr3_nt: TGTGCCAGCAGCGTAGGCGGGGGCTTCACAGATACGCAGTATTTT
cdr3_aa: CASSVGGGFTDTQYF
j_call: TRBJ2-3
v_call: TRBV9
d_call: .

cdr3_nt: TGCGCCAGCTCAGGGGGCGCCGATCAGCCCCAGCATTTT
cdr3_aa: CASSGGADQPQHF
j_call: TRBJ1-5
v_call: TRBV5-1
d_call: TRBD1

cdr3_nt: TGTGCCAGCAGCCCTTCAAGGTCGGGAGGAAACACCATATATTTT
cdr3_aa: CASSPSRSGGNTIYF
j_call: TRBJ1-3
v_call: TRBV7-8
d_call: .

cdr3_nt: TGTGCCAGCGGGACATTCGAAGCTTTCTTT
cdr3_aa: CASGTFEAFF
j_call: TRBJ1-1
v_call: TRBV19
d_call: .

cdr3_nt: TGTGCCAGCAGTTTATCCAGGACAGGGGTCACCGGGGAGCTGTTTTTT
cdr3_aa: CASSLSRTGVTGELFF
j_call: TRBJ2-2
v_call: TRBV27
d_call: TRBD1

cdr3_nt: TGTGCCAGCAGCCCCAGGTCGGGGCAAGAGACCCAGTACTTC
cdr3_aa: CASSPRSGQETQYF
j_call: TRBJ2-5
v_call: TRBV7-3
d_call: .

cdr3_nt: TGTGCCAGCAGTGAACGCAGTGTTGCGAACACCGGGGAGCTGTTTTTT
cdr3_aa: CASSERSVANTGELFF
j_call: TRBJ2-2
v_call: TRBV2
d_call: .

cdr3_nt: TGTGCCAGTAGTGCCTCCAGGGGAGGGGGGCCCCAGCATTTT
cdr3_aa: CASSASRGGGPQHF
j_call: TRBJ1-5
v_call: TRBV19
d_call: .

cdr3_nt: TGTGCCACCCTAGGACAGGGAATGGAAGCTTTCTTT
cdr3_aa: CATLGQGMEAFF
j_call: TRBJ1-1
v_call: TRBV6-5
d_call: TRBD1

cdr3_nt: TGTGCCAGCAAGGGGCCCCAGAACACTGAAGCTTTCTTT
cdr3_aa: CASKGPQNTEAFF
j_call: TRBJ1-1
v_call: TRBV9
d_call: .

cdr3_nt: TGTGCCAGCAGCGTAGGGTGGGCTAGCGGGAGCCATGAGCAGTTCTTC
cdr3_aa: CASSVGWASGSHEQFF
j_call: TRBJ2-1
v_call: TRBV9
d_call: TRBD2

cdr3_nt: TGTGCCAGCAGCTTTCAAAGCGGAAAAGAGACCCAGTACTTC
cdr3_aa: CASSFQSGKETQYF
j_call: TRBJ2-5
v_call: TRBV7-6
d_call: .

cdr3_nt: TGTGCCAGCAGTTACGGCAGGGGATTATTCGCAGATACGCAGTATTTT
cdr3_aa: CASSYGRGLFADTQYF
j_call: TRBJ2-3
v_call: TRBV6-6
d_call: .

cdr3_nt: TGCGCCAGCAGCTTCCTAGCGGGAGGTAATGAGCAGTTCTTC
cdr3_aa: CASSFLAGGNEQFF
j_call: TRBJ2-1
v_call: TRBV5-1
d_call: TRBD2

cdr3_nt: TGTGCCAGCATCGGGACTAGCGGGAGGAATGAGCAGTTCTTC
cdr3_aa: CASIGTSGRNEQFF
j_call: TRBJ2-1
v_call: TRBV27
d_call: TRBD2

cdr3_nt: TGCGCCAGCAGCCAAATAACAGGGGCCTCTGGGGCCAACGTCCTGACTTTC
cdr3_aa: CASSQITGASGANVLTF
j_call: TRBJ2-6
v_call: TRBV5-1
d_call: TRBD1

cdr3_nt: TGTGCCACCAGCAGAGACGGACTAGCGGGAGTTGTCAATGAGCAGTTCTTC
cdr3_aa: CATSRDGLAGVVNEQFF
j_call: TRBJ2-1
v_call: TRBV15
d_call: TRBD2

cdr3_nt: TGTGCCAGCTCACCAGACAGCATTTTCATGAACACTGAAGCTTTCTTT
cdr3_aa: CASSPDSIFMNTEAFF
j_call: TRBJ1-1
v_call: TRBV18
d_call: .

cdr3_nt: TGTGCCAGCTCACCACAGAGGTTACAAGAGACCCAGTACTTC
cdr3_aa: CASSPQRLQETQYF
j_call: TRBJ2-5
v_call: TRBV18
d_call: .

cdr3_nt: TGTGCCAGCAGCCCCTCCAGGGGGGCCAACGTCCTGACTTTC
cdr3_aa: CASSPSRGANVLTF
j_call: TRBJ2-6
v_call: TRBV7-2
d_call: .

cdr3_nt: TGTGCCAGCAGCTTGTACACCGTGGCTTTCTTT
cdr3_aa: CASSLYTVAFF
j_call: TRBJ1-1
v_call: TRBV5-8
d_call: .

cdr3_nt: TGCGCCAGCAGCCAGGCTAGCGCAACCTACAATGAGCAGTTCTTC
cdr3_aa: CASSQASATYNEQFF
j_call: TRBJ2-1
v_call: TRBV4-1
d_call: .

cdr3_nt: TGTGCTAGCAGTGAACTACTAGCGGGGCTCCAAGAGACCCAGTACTTC
cdr3_aa: CASSELLAGLQETQYF
j_call: TRBJ2-5
v_call: TRBV6-1
d_call: TRBD2

cdr3_nt: TGTGCCAGCAGCTTAATAAGGAGCGGGAGTCCCTCCTACGAGCAGTACTTC
cdr3_aa: CASSLIRSGSPSYEQYF
j_call: TRBJ2-7
v_call: TRBV7-9
d_call: TRBD2

cdr3_nt: TGTGCCTGCTCGTGGGCAGGGGCCTCATCCAACTATGGCTACACCTTC
cdr3_aa: CACSWAGASSNYGYTF
j_call: TRBJ1-2
v_call: TRBV6-6
d_call: .

cdr3_nt: TGTGCCAGCAGCTTAGAATCCGGGAACTTTTACAATGAGCAGTTCTTC
cdr3_aa: CASSLESGNFYNEQFF
j_call: TRBJ2-1
v_call: TRBV11-2
d_call: .

cdr3_nt: TGTGCCAGCTCACCGAGGGCTCGGGCCGGGGAGCTGTTTTTT
cdr3_aa: CASSPRARAGELFF
j_call: TRBJ2-2
v_call: TRBV18
d_call: .

cdr3_nt: TGTGCCAGTAAAACAGGCCTGAGTGAAAAACTGTTTTTT
cdr3_aa: CASKTGLSEKLFF
j_call: TRBJ1-4
v_call: TRBV19
d_call: .

cdr3_nt: TGTGCCAGCAGCTACATAACGGGGTCCTTTACCTACGAGCAGTACTTC
cdr3_aa: CASSYITGSFTYEQYF
j_call: TRBJ2-7
v_call: TRBV5-6
d_call: .

cdr3_nt: TGTGCCAGCAGCGTAGACAGAGAAGATAACCACGAGCAGTACTTC
cdr3_aa: CASSVDREDNHEQYF
j_call: TRBJ2-7
v_call: TRBV9
d_call: .

cdr3_nt: TGCAGCGTTGAAGAGGGACTAGCGGCCAATGAGCAGTTCTTC
cdr3_aa: CSVEEGLAANEQFF
j_call: TRBJ2-1
v_call: TRBV29-1
d_call: TRBD2

cdr3_nt: TGTGCCAGCAGCTTAGCGGGAGGGAACTCCTACAATGAGCAGTTCTTC
cdr3_aa: CASSLAGGNSYNEQFF
j_call: TRBJ2-1
v_call: TRBV7-2
d_call: TRBD2

cdr3_nt: TGTGCCAGCAGCCAAGATATAGGGACGGGGGTCTATGGCTACACCTTC
cdr3_aa: CASSQDIGTGVYGYTF
j_call: TRBJ1-2
v_call: TRBV4-2
d_call: .

cdr3_nt: TGTGCCAGCAGCGCAACTAGAGACTCGTATAACCAAGAGACCCAGTACTTC
cdr3_aa: CASSATRDSYNQETQYF
j_call: TRBJ2-5
v_call: TRBV9
d_call: .

cdr3_nt: TGTGCCAGCAGCTTAGGGGGGACAGCAAAAGAGACCCAGTACTTC
cdr3_aa: CASSLGGTAKETQYF
j_call: TRBJ2-5
v_call: TRBV7-8
d_call: TRBD1

cdr3_nt: TGTGCCAGCAGCTTGCAAGCTAGCGGACCCGTGGGTGAGCAGTTCTTC
cdr3_aa: CASSLQASGPVGEQFF
j_call: TRBJ2-1
v_call: TRBV5-4
d_call: TRBD2

cdr3_nt: TGTGCCAGCAGCTTAGATGGAGGTAGCGGGTCTGTGCAGTATTTT
cdr3_aa: CASSLDGGSGSVQYF
j_call: TRBJ2-3
v_call: TRBV11-2
d_call: TRBD2

cdr3_nt: TGCGCCAGCACCCTAGCGGGAGGGCTCAGCACAGATACGCAGTATTTT
cdr3_aa: CASTLAGGLSTDTQYF
j_call: TRBJ2-3
v_call: TRBV5-1
d_call: TRBD2

cdr3_nt: TGTGCCACCAACCCTACGGGGGGAAACACCATATATTTT
cdr3_aa: CATNPTGGNTIYF
j_call: TRBJ1-3
v_call: TRBV15
d_call: .

cdr3_nt: TGTGCCAGCAGCTTGGGACAGGGGCGGAGGGGCCTAGAGACCCAGTACTTC
cdr3_aa: CASSLGQGRRGLETQYF
j_call: TRBJ2-5
v_call: TRBV7-9
d_call: TRBD1

cdr3_nt: TGTGCCAGCAGCCAAGACCCGATTCGGACAGGGAACACTGAAGCTTTCTTT
cdr3_aa: CASSQDPIRTGNTEAFF
j_call: TRBJ1-1
v_call: TRBV4-2
d_call: TRBD1

cdr3_nt: TGTGCCAGCAGCTTAAGACTAGGGGCGGCAGATACGCAGTATTTT
cdr3_aa: CASSLRLGAADTQYF
j_call: TRBJ2-3
v_call: TRBV7-2
d_call: .

cdr3_nt: TGCAGCGTTGAAATCAGGCAGGGGTCTTTGGATGGCTACACCTTC
cdr3_aa: CSVEIRQGSLDGYTF
j_call: TRBJ1-2
v_call: TRBV29-1
d_call: .

cdr3_nt: TGTGCCAGTAGCGATCGGTACGAGCAGTACTTC
cdr3_aa: CASSDRYEQYF
j_call: TRBJ2-7
v_call: TRBV19
d_call: .

cdr3_nt: TGTGCCAGCACTAAGCAGGGGGCCGATCAGCCCCAGCATTTT
cdr3_aa: CASTKQGADQPQHF
j_call: TRBJ1-5
v_call: TRBV6-1
d_call: TRBD1

cdr3_nt: TGTGCCAGCAGTACAGGGGAAGAGACCCAGTACTTC
cdr3_aa: CASSTGEETQYF
j_call: TRBJ2-5
v_call: TRBV2
d_call: TRBD1

cdr3_nt: TGTGCCAGCACCTCCCTCCCCCTACTAGCCAAAAACATTCAGTACTTC
cdr3_aa: CASTSLPLLAKNIQYF
j_call: TRBJ2-4
v_call: TRBV27
d_call: .

cdr3_nt: TGTGCCAGCAGTGAGAGGGTTAACTATGGCTACACCTTC
cdr3_aa: CASSERVNYGYTF
j_call: TRBJ1-2
v_call: TRBV6-1
d_call: .

cdr3_nt: TGTGCCAGCAGCTTAGACCCCAGAGCCAACGTCCTGACTTTC
cdr3_aa: CASSLDPRANVLTF
j_call: TRBJ2-6
v_call: TRBV7-9
d_call: .

cdr3_nt: TGTGCCAGCAGCGCCTTGGCCGGGACAGGGTGGACCGGGGAGCTGTTTTTT
cdr3_aa: CASSALAGTGWTGELFF
j_call: TRBJ2-2
v_call: TRBV9
d_call: TRBD1

cdr3_nt: TGTGCCAGCAGCAAACAGGGGAATCAGCCCCAGCATTTT
cdr3_aa: CASSKQGNQPQHF
j_call: TRBJ1-5
v_call: TRBV6-5
d_call: TRBD1